These 8 T cell receptor beta chains came from one sample sequenced in a study of T-cell memory formation after mild COVID-19. TCRdb reanalysed the 5' RACE reads using MiXCR and keeps one entry per CDR3 protein. The sample carries about 430,000 distinct CDR3 sequences, about 20% recorded once. The sample consisted of PBMCs or a T cell subset sorted from them (not recorded which). These receptors were taken from a man younger than 35 who had mild COVID-19 (a few samples of this study predate the infection). Cell type and time point are not known.

This sequence joins TRBV6-6 and TRBJ2-7; weak D call: TRBD1 (6 bases). V was cut by 2 bases and J by 3 bases, with 17 bases left in between. Germline V gene sequence: CDR1 MNHNY, CDR2 SVGAGI (reference sequence). The CDR3 length is 16 residues. The CDR3 DNA reads as TGTGCCAGCAGTTACAACGGTGGGGGCATGTACTACGAGCAGTACGTC. It yields the protein CASSYNGGGMYYEQYV.

The rearrangement uses TRBV6-5 and TRBJ1-6; D unclear. The germline CDR1 and CDR2 sequences are MNHEY and SVGAGI. This CDR3 region has 18 residues. Trimming stripped 0 bases from V and 8 bases from J, with 20 bases between. CDR3 sequence reads: CASSYSALGSGGYSPLHF. CDR3 DNA: TGTGCCAGCAGTTACTCGGCCTTGGGATCGGGAGGATATTCACCCCTCCACTTT.

This clonotype was counted only a few times. This chain joins TRBV6-6 and TRBJ2-2; D may correspond to TRBD1 or TRBD2 (5 bases each). The CDR3 runs 14 residues. The germline V and J ends were trimmed by 7 bases and 7 bases, with 16 bases remaining between them. CDR1 is MNHNY and CDR2 is SVGAGI in the germline V gene (reference sequence). CDR3 loop: CASMGEGWSGELFF. CDR3 DNA sequence: TGTGCCAGCATGGGCGAGGGGTGGAGCGGGGAGCTGTTTTTT.

The chain links TRBV9 to TRBJ2-3, with 9 bases lining up with TRBD2. The CDR3 loop spans 16 amino acids. CDR1 and CDR2 (germline): SGDLS, YYNGEE. V gave up 0 bases and J gave up 4 bases; unmatched junction bases: 6. This chain's CDR3 is CASSVGRAGGADTQYF. Written as DNA, the CDR3 is TGTGCCAGCAGCGTAGGGCGAGCGGGGGGTGCAGATACGCAGTATTTT. The full variable domain, in which reference TRBV9 and TRBJ2-3 provide the parts outside the CDR3, is DSGVTQTPKHLITATGQRVTLRCSPRSGDLSVYWYQQSLDQGLQFLIQYYNGEERAKGNILERFSAQQFPDLHSELNLSSLELGDSALYFCASSVGRAGGADTQYFGPGTRLTVL.

This clonotype was detected only a few times. V is TRBV5-1 and J is TRBJ2-5; unclear D gene. V was clipped by 0 bases and J by 5 bases, with 8 bases between them. CDR1 and CDR2 (germline): SGHRS, YFSETQ. The CDR3 is made up of 13 amino acids. The CDR3 DNA is TGCGCCAGCAGCTTGGGGAACGGGGAGACCCAGTACTTC. This translates into CASSLGNGETQYF.

The chain combines TRBV4-3 with TRBJ2-3; 12 bases match TRBD2. The CDR3 is made up of 17 amino acids. Germline V CDR1 and CDR2: LGHNA, YSLEER. V shed 2 bases, J shed 6 bases, and the junction held 9 bases outside the gene matches. Here the CDR3 DNA reads TGCGCCAGCAGCCAACAGGGGCTAGCGGGGGGGCAGGATACGCAGTATTTT. Residues: CASSQQGLAGGQDTQYF.

This clonotype was found a few times. The chain couples TRBV5-1 to TRBJ2-7; 10 bases map to TRBD1. After removal of 4 bases from V and 4 bases from J, the junction contained 5 bases not matched to a gene. Looked up from germline, CDR1 is SGHRS and CDR2 is YFSETQ. The CDR3 sequence is 14 residues long. The CDR3: CASSAGTGVYEQYV. Written as DNA, the CDR3 is TGCGCCAGCAGCGCCGGGACAGGGGTATACGAGCAGTACGTC.

This clonotype was counted only a few times. This rearrangement joins TRBV7-9 to TRBJ2-6; D unclear. The CDR3 totals 13 residues. Trimming shortened V by 8 bases and J by 0 bases, and 5 bases separated the two germline ends. Germline CDR1 SEHNR, CDR2 FQNEAQ (reference sequence). CDR3 DNA: TGTGCCAGCGAGGTCTCTGGGGCCAACGTCCTGACTTTC. This gives the protein CASEVSGANVLTF.